This is a list of T cell receptor beta chains from one sample in a study of human T cells and chemical hapten exposure. TCRdb called the RACE reads again in MiXCR, with one record for every CDR3 protein. There are 150,000 to 200,000 distinct CDR3 sequences in the sample; roughly 26% occur only once, and 2.1% lies in the top ten. Sequences were derived from whole blood, sampled in connection with sensitization to the hapten diphenylcyclopropenone (DPC). The receptors stem from a woman between 18 and 29 years old with alopecia areata. Some clones in this sample may be carry-over from other donors' samples. CDR3s include the opening cysteine and the closing phenylalanine or tryptophan. A D gene is named only where the DNA matches it firmly. Only some rows state a clone size, as once, few, many or a class for expanded clones.

TRBD1	TRBV4-3	TRBJ2-3	.	TGCGCCAGCAGCCCCCGAGGGACAGATACAGATACGCAGTATTTT	CASSPRGTDTDTQYF
.	TRBV6-5	TRBJ1-5	once	TGTGCCAGCAGTTACTCCTTCGGTAGCAATCAGCCCCAGCATTTT	CASSYSFGSNQPQHF
.	TRBV12-3/TRBV12-4	TRBJ2-5	many	TGTGCCAGCAGTTTTTACCCGCAGGGTTCAGAGACCCAGTACTTC	CASSFYPQGSETQYF
TRBD1	TRBV5-1	TRBJ1-1	few	TGCGCCAGCAGCACTGGACAGGGGGGCACTGAAGCTTTCTTT	CASSTGQGGTEAFF
.	TRBV4-1	TRBJ1-2	.	TGCGCCAGCAGCCGAGGGGGGGGGAGGTATGGCTACACCTTC	CASSRGGGRYGYTF
TRBD2	TRBV20-1	TRBJ2-3	few	TGCAGTGCTGCCCCCCTAGCGGGAGCCGCGGCCGAGGCAGATACGCAGTATTTT	CSAAPLAGAAAEADTQYF
TRBD1	TRBV18	TRBJ2-7	few	TGTGCCAGCTCACTATTGGGACAGGACTACGAGCAGTACTTC	CASSLLGQDYEQYF
.	TRBV6-6	TRBJ1-1	.	TGTGCCAGCAGGTTGAAGAACACTGAAGCTTTCTTT	CASRLKNTEAFF
.	TRBV4-1	TRBJ1-2	few	TGCGCCAGCAGCCAAGATAAGGGGGGCAGGACTTTGCCTAAGGATGGCTACACCTTC	CASSQDKGGRTLPKDGYTF
TRBD2	TRBV7-9	TRBJ2-7	many	TGTGCCAGCAGCTTAGGATCCCTAGCGGGGTACGAGCAGTACTTC	CASSLGSLAGYEQYF
.	TRBV7-9	TRBJ1-1	.	TGTGCCAGCAGCTTAGCGAGCAAAGCTTTCTTT	CASSLASKAFF
.	TRBV7-6	TRBJ1-4	.	TGTGCCAGCAGCTCCAGAGGGACTAATGAAAAACTGTTTTTT	CASSSRGTNEKLFF
.	TRBV6-2/TRBV6-3	TRBJ2-7	many	TGTGCCAGCAGTTACGTTGGGTCCGAGCAGTACTTC	CASSYVGSEQYF
TRBD1	TRBV12-3/TRBV12-4	TRBJ2-5	.	TGTGCCAGCAGTTTAGGGACAGGGGGCGTGGAGACCCAGTACTTC	CASSLGTGGVETQYF
.	TRBV6-5	TRBJ2-5	few	TGTGCCAGCGCCACTAGCCAACTACCGACCCAGTACTTC	CASATSQLPTQYF
.	TRBV20-1	TRBJ1-2	few	TGCAGTGCTAGAGACCCCGGCCCTAACTATGGCTACACCTTC	CSARDPGPNYGYTF
.	TRBV29-1	TRBJ2-7	few	TGCAGCGTTTCAGGGCGTCGCGAGCAGTACTTC	CSVSGRREQYF
.	TRBV25-1	TRBJ2-3	.	TGTGCCAGCAGTTGGCGGGGTGGAGCGGATACGCAGTATTTT	CASSWRGGADTQYF
.	TRBV9	TRBJ2-1	.	TGTGCCAGCAGCGATAGTGGGGATAATGAGCAGTTCTTC	CASSDSGDNEQFF
.	TRBV5-8	TRBJ1-1	.	TGTGCCAGCAGCTACACCTTCACTGAAGTTTTCTTT	CASSYTFTEVFF
TRBD1	TRBV11-3	TRBJ2-2	.	TGTGCCAGCAGCTCTGCATTGGGTCTCGGGACAGGGCCACACACCGGGGAGCTGTTTTTT	CASSSALGLGTGPHTGELFF
TRBD1	TRBV4-1	TRBJ1-1	.	TGCGCCAGCAGCCGAGACAGGGCGAACACTGAAGCTTTCTTT	CASSRDRANTEAFF
.	TRBV7-2	TRBJ1-2	few	TGTGCCAGCGGGCCTTCTTCTAACTGGGGCTACACCTTC	CASGPSSNWGYTF
.	TRBV20-1	TRBJ1-2	few	TGCAGTGCTAGAGTGGGGCTTTATGGCTACACCTTC	CSARVGLYGYTF
.	TRBV6-5	TRBJ2-7	.	TGTGCCAGCAGTTACGGGGGCTCGTTCTACGAGCAGTACTTC	CASSYGGSFYEQYF
.	TRBV9	TRBJ1-2	.	TGTGCCAGCAGCGGGGGGCGGGCGAGCTATGGCTACACCTTC	CASSGGRASYGYTF
.	TRBV9	TRBJ2-2	few	TGTGCCAGCAGCGCCTCACCCACCGGGGAGCTGTTTTTT	CASSASPTGELFF
.	TRBV6-1	TRBJ2-6	.	TGTGCCAGCAGTGAAACCTTTGCCGGGGCTGGGGCCAACGTCCTGACTTTC	CASSETFAGAGANVLTF
TRBD1	TRBV7-9	TRBJ2-7	few	TGTGCCAGCAGCCCAGACAGGGGTTTGCACGAGCAGTACTTC	CASSPDRGLHEQYF
.	TRBV7-9	TRBJ1-2	few	TGTGCCAGCAGCTCTACGGATACAGTTCCTGATGGCTACACCTTC	CASSSTDTVPDGYTF
.	TRBV5-6	TRBJ1-2	.	TGTGCCAGCAGCTTGGTACAGTGGGGTGGCTACACCTTC	CASSLVQWGGYTF
TRBD2	TRBV4-3	TRBJ2-1	.	TGCGCCAGCAGCCAAGACTGGCGGGGGGGCCGTTTGGAGCAGTTCTTC	CASSQDWRGGRLEQFF
TRBD2	TRBV7-9	TRBJ2-1	few	TGTGCCAGCAGCTTTGGACTAGCGGCCCCTAATGAGCAGTTCTTC	CASSFGLAAPNEQFF
.	TRBV4-1	TRBJ2-7	.	TGCGCCAGCGGGTATGGTCCGAGCGAATGGTACGAGCAGTACTTC	CASGYGPSEWYEQYF
TRBD1	TRBV6-2/TRBV6-3	TRBJ1-1	.	TGTGCCAGCAGAATTACCCGACAGGGGCCCACTGAAGCTTTCTTT	CASRITRQGPTEAFF
.	TRBV15	TRBJ2-1	.	TGTGCCACCAGCAGAGATCGGCCGGATGAGCAGTTCTTC	CATSRDRPDEQFF
.	TRBV4-1	TRBJ2-1	few	TGCGCCAGCAGCCGCCCGCAGAGCTCCTACAATGAGCAGTTCTTC	CASSRPQSSYNEQFF
.	TRBV4-1	TRBJ2-7	.	TGCGCCAGCAGCCAAAGTAGCACCTCCTACGAGCAGTACTTC	CASSQSSTSYEQYF
.	TRBV5-1	TRBJ1-1	few	TGCGCCAGCAGCTTGTTGGGACGGAACACTGAAGCTTTCTTT	CASSLLGRNTEAFF
TRBD1	TRBV7-9	TRBJ1-2	.	TGTGCCAGCAGCTACATGACAGGGGCCGCCGGCTACACCTTC	CASSYMTGAAGYTF
.	TRBV29-1	TRBJ2-7	many	TGCAGCGTTGTAGGAACAACCTACGAGCAGTACTTC	CSVVGTTYEQYF
TRBD1	TRBV29-1	TRBJ2-7	.	TGCAGCGTGAGAGGGACAGGGGCCTCCTACGAGCAGTACTTC	CSVRGTGASYEQYF
.	TRBV5-1	TRBJ2-1	.	TGCGCCAGCAGCTTGGCTGGCCTACCTAACTCCTACAATGAGCAGTTCTTC	CASSLAGLPNSYNEQFF
.	TRBV12-3/TRBV12-4	TRBJ1-1	.	TGTGCCAGCACCCGGACAGAGATGAACACTGAAGCTTTCTTT	CASTRTEMNTEAFF
.	TRBV20-1	TRBJ2-3	few	TGCAGTCCTGAGATTTCTAGCACAGATACGCAGTATTTT	CSPEISSTDTQYF
.	TRBV11-2	TRBJ2-3	few	TGTGCCAGCAGCTTAGTACCAGGGACAGATACGCAGTATTTT	CASSLVPGTDTQYF
TRBD1	TRBV5-6	TRBJ2-1	.	TGTGCCAGCAGTAAAGGACAGGTCTACAATGAGCAGTTCTTC	CASSKGQVYNEQFF
.	TRBV6-6	TRBJ2-1	few	TGTGCCAGCGGGGGCAGGGCCGGGAGTAGAGATGAGCAGTTCTTC	CASGGRAGSRDEQFF
.	TRBV6-1	TRBJ2-7	.	TGTGCCAGTCGAGACCACCAGGACGAGCAGTACTTC	CASRDHQDEQYF
.	TRBV29-1	TRBJ2-1	few	TGCAGCGTTGAGGGCCAGGCGAGAAATGAGCAGTTCTTC	CSVEGQARNEQFF
.	TRBV4-1	TRBJ2-7	.	TGCGCCAGCAGCCAAGGGCCGCTCCTCTACGAGCAGTACTTC	CASSQGPLLYEQYF
.	TRBV5-8	TRBJ1-6	.	TGTGCCAGCAGCTTCCGGGGGCGGTATAATTCACCCCTCCACTTT	CASSFRGRYNSPLHF
TRBD1	TRBV6-2/TRBV6-3	TRBJ1-2	.	TGTGTCAATCCGGGACAGGGACCAACTAACTATGGCTACACCTTC	CVNPGQGPTNYGYTF
TRBD2	TRBV29-1	TRBJ2-3	.	TGCAGCGTTCGGAGCGGGGGGGTGGGCACAGATACGCAGTATTTT	CSVRSGGVGTDTQYF
.	TRBV6-4	TRBJ2-3	few	TGTGCCAGCAGTGCCAGGGCAGGAGACACAGATACGCAGTATTTT	CASSARAGDTDTQYF